This TCR beta chain was sequenced for a study of tumor-infiltrating lymphocytes in primary liver carcinoma. For this clonotype: Its specificity is unknown. Germline and junction disagree at one end, which may indicate a read error.

Whole-study results and caveats: When set against blood, tumors had a significantly higher top-250-clone fraction (p = 0.039).

Priming with a constant-region primer yielded TCR beta cDNA from 450 to 600 ng total RNA. Three nested multiplex PCR rounds, a slightly modified ARM-PCR method, built the TCR beta libraries. The opening two PCR rounds, about 11 cycles each, paired TRBV1-TRBV30 forward primers with a C-beta reverse primer. TCRdb passed the multiplex PCR reads through MiXCR, listing each CDR3 protein once. The sample has roughly 86,000 distinct CDR3 sequences, approximately 68% seen once. In germline, CDR1 is SGHRS, CDR2 YFSETQ. The CDR3 runs 17 residues. Scientists recovered RNA and DNA together from approximately 20-30 mg of unsorted bulk tissue.

This chain connects TRBV5-1 to TRBJ2-7; D could derive from TRBD1 or TRBD2 (5 bases each). The sequenced material came from tumor-adjacent normal liver tissue. This TCR was recovered from a man in his forties or fifties with primary liver carcinoma and hepatitis B virus infection. CDR3 in amino acids: CAGSLEGDASKLYGQYF. CDR3 bases: TGCGCCGGCAGTTTGGAAGGGGACGCATCGAAACTCTACGGGCAGTACTTC.